Below, 27 T cell receptor beta chains from the same sample are listed, as sequenced in a study of CD8+ T cells in alopecia areata. RNA was extracted and reverse transcribed into cDNA as the sequencing template. TCRdb's copy holds only in-frame clones and misses some; the assay was immunoSEQ multiplex PCR. The data hold over 95,000 clones, with about 58% observed a single time. The treatment was: oral pan-JAK inhibitor, 5-10 mg twice daily. The sample consisted of CD8+ T cells sorted from blood, taken at week 4, from a patient treated with tofacitinib. The receptors were sampled from a human donor with alopecia areata.

The chain combines TRBV7-9 with TRBJ2-5; perhaps D is TRBD1 or TRBD2 (5 bases each). Trimming removed 4 bases from V and 5 bases from J, with 11 bases in between. The CDR3 has 13 amino acids. Germline loops: CDR1 SEHNR, CDR2 FQNEAQ (reference sequence). CDR3 protein: CASSSEGWETQYF. The CDR3 bases are TGTGCCAGCAGCTCCGAGGGGTGGGAGACCCAGTACTTC. Filled out from reference TRBV7-9 and TRBJ2-5, the complete variable domain reads DTGVSQNPRHKITKRGQNVTFRCDPISEHNRLYWYRQTLGQGPEFLTYFQNEAQLEKSRLLSDRFSAERPKGSFSTLEIQRTEQGDSAMYLCASSSEGWETQYFGPGTRLLVL.

This clone has a count of ten or more. V usage is TRBV5-6 and J usage is TRBJ2-7, with TRBD1 matching over 9 bases. CDR1 and CDR2 from the germline V gene are SGHDT and YYEEEE. The CDR3 contains 15 residues. Unmatched junction bases numbered 7, after V lost 1 base and J lost 5 bases. CDR3 sequence: CASSLLGQGDHEQYF. DNA of the CDR3: TGTGCCAGCAGCTTGCTGGGACAGGGTGATCACGAGCAGTACTTC.

The chain couples TRBV7-8 to TRBJ2-7; 8 nucleotides line up with TRBD2. Looked up from germline, CDR1 is SGHVS and CDR2 is FQNEAQ. The CDR3 is made up of 17 amino acids. V lost 4 bases, J lost 1 base, and 12 bases stayed unmatched. The CDR3: CASSSPMSGSSSYEQYF. CDR3 DNA: TGTGCCAGCAGCTCACCCATGAGCGGGAGTAGTTCCTACGAGCAGTACTTC.

The rearrangement uses TRBV9 and TRBJ1-2, with 7 nucleotides matching TRBD1. The CDR3 has 16 residues. The J segment lost 5 bases and the V segment lost 4 bases, leaving 14 bases of the junction unmatched. Germline V gene sequence: CDR1 SGDLS, CDR2 YYNGEE. The CDR3 nucleotides are TGTGCCAGCAGCCCCCATACAGGGGCCCACGGGTATGGCTACACCTTC. Protein: CASSPHTGAHGYGYTF.

Only a few counts were recorded for this clone. The V call is TRBV11-1, the J call TRBJ2-1; TRBD2 matches 9 bases. The CDR3 sequence is 15 residues long. The J segment lost 6 bases and the V segment lost 5 bases, leaving 8 bases of the junction unmatched. Per the germline V gene, CDR1 is SGHAT and CDR2 is FQDESV (reference sequence). This CDR3 is CASSQYSGSLNEQFF. The CDR3 region has the DNA TGTGCCAGCAGCCAATATAGCGGGAGCCTCAATGAGCAGTTCTTC.

This chain connects TRBV4-3 to TRBJ2-7, with 11 bases matching TRBD2. Germline lookup yields CDR1 LGHNA and CDR2 YSLEER. Unmatched junction bases numbered 9, after V lost 3 bases and J lost 5 bases. The length of the CDR3 is 16 residues. CDR3 sequence reads: CASSQDSSGRSHEQYF. CDR3 coding DNA: TGCGCCAGCAGCCAGGACTCTAGCGGGAGGTCCCACGAGCAGTACTTC.

This chain links TRBV27 with TRBJ2-5, with TRBD2 identical over 9 bases. Germline values: CDR1 MNHEY, CDR2 SMNVEV (reference sequence). The length of the CDR3 is 15 residues. The ends lost 8 bases at V and 5 bases at J; junction bases unmatched: 12. CDR3 DNA sequence: TGTGCCAGCCGCGACCTTAGCGGGGGCAAGGAGACCCAGTACTTC. It codes for CASRDLSGGKETQYF.

The V call is TRBV5-3, the J call TRBJ2-5; either TRBD1 or TRBD2 may supply D (5 bases each). TRBV5-3 is assigned to the ORF class and has an uncertain function. The germline V and J ends were trimmed by 8 bases and 5 bases, with 19 bases remaining between them. The CDR3 has 14 residues. Here the CDR3 DNA reads TGTGCCAGCAGCCGACTTAGTGGGGACGAGACCCAGTACTTC. This gives the protein CASSRLSGDETQYF.

Turning to this clone: Other DNA sequences in this sample translate to the same CDR3. The chain carries TRBV30 and TRBJ1-1; no reliable D call. The CDR3 contains 12 residues. The germline gives CDR1 GTSNPN, CDR2 SVGIG (reference sequence). V lost 1 base and J lost 1, with 4 bases in between. The CDR3 sequence: CAWSAGNTEAFF. CDR3 DNA sequence: TGTGCCTGGAGTGCCGGGAACACTGAAGCTTTCTTT.

The rearrangement joins TRBV30 to TRBJ2-1; TRBD2 agrees at 10 bases. Germline CDR1 and CDR2: GTSNPN and SVGIG (reference sequence). The CDR3 consists of 15 residues. The V segment lost 1 base and the J segment 2 bases; nucleotides outside the gene matches: 2. DNA of the CDR3: TGTGCCTGGAGTGACACTAGCGGGACCTACAATGAGCAGTTCTTC. Residues: CAWSDTSGTYNEQFF.

The V and J genes are TRBV10-3 and TRBJ2-2; D is perhaps TRBD2 (6 bases). The CDR3 consists of 17 residues. Germline lookup yields CDR1 ENHRY and CDR2 SYGVKD. The V end lost 2 bases, the J end lost 0 bases, and 13 bases lay between the germline ends. The CDR3 DNA is TGTGCCATCAGTGAGATGACGGGGGTTTCGAACACCGGGGAGCTGTTTTTT. Protein sequence: CAISEMTGVSNTGELFF.

V is TRBV6-5 and J is TRBJ2-2; 12 positions agree with TRBD2. After removal of 10 bases from V and 1 base from J, the junction contained 1 base not matched to a gene. From germline, CDR1 is MNHEY and CDR2 SVGAGI. The CDR3 extends over 14 amino acids. CDR3 sequence (DNA): TGTGCCACGGGACTAGCGGGGAACACCGGGGAGCTGTTTTTT. Translating it yields CATGLAGNTGELFF.

This chain uses TRBV5-6 with TRBJ1-1; D call uncertain. This CDR3 contains 14 residues. Trimming took 0 bases from V and 5 from J, leaving 11 bases between them. Germline V gene sequence: CDR1 SGHDT, CDR2 YYEEEE. The CDR3 DNA follows: TGTGCCAGCAGCTTGGTATTGGCGGGGACTGAAGCTTTCTTT. Translated, it gives CASSLVLAGTEAFF.

This clone was detected once. V gene TRBV7-9 combines with J gene TRBJ1-2; possible D gene TRBD1, 6 bases. V dropped 3 bases and J dropped 4 bases, with 9 bases sitting between them. Germline CDR1 and CDR2: SEHNR and FQNEAQ (reference sequence). The CDR3 consists of 13 residues. CDR3 loop: CASSFGQTYGYTF. CDR3 DNA: TGTGCCAGCAGCTTCGGACAGACCTATGGCTACACCTTC.

The V and J genes are TRBV6-5 and TRBJ2-1; D may be TRBD1 (7 bases). Germline V gene data show CDR1 as MNHEY and CDR2 as SVGAGI. The CDR3 runs 14 residues. Between the trimmed V and J ends, which lost 5 bases and 6 bases, there was a span of 14 bases. For the CDR3, the DNA is TGTGCCAGCAGTCCCAGGGGGGAGGCCAATGAGCAGTTCTTC. Amino acid sequence: CASSPRGEANEQFF.

The chain combines TRBV30 with TRBJ2-1; TRBD2 matches at 11 bases. Per the germline V gene, CDR1 is GTSNPN and CDR2 is SVGIG (reference sequence). V was clipped by 5 bases and J by 7 bases; unmatched bases: 10. This CDR3 contains 15 residues. CDR3 in DNA: TGTGCCTGGGGGACGACTAGCGGGATGTGGAATGAGCAGTTCTTC. This gives the protein CAWGTTSGMWNEQFF.

This clone was recorded a few times. CDR3 DNA: TGTGCCAGCAGTTTGGGACGGGCCACTGAAGCTTTCTTT. Translated, it gives CASSLGRATEAFF. The chain combines TRBV28 with TRBJ1-1; tentative D call: TRBD1 (5 bases). Trimming left V 3 bases short and J 4 bases short, with 9 bases between. This CDR3 has 13 residues. Per the germline V gene, CDR1 is MDHEN and CDR2 is SYDVKM.

This chain uses TRBV29-1 with TRBJ1-2; D is possibly TRBD1 (5 bases). CDR1 is SQVTM, CDR2 ANQGSEA, per germline. V was trimmed by 0 bases and J by 8 bases, leaving 19 bases between them. The CDR3 is made up of 15 amino acids. CDR3 DNA: TGCAGCGTTGAAGATGGGGGGAATTCTATCCGGGGCTACACCTTC. This translates into CSVEDGGNSIRGYTF.

The chain couples TRBV5-1 to TRBJ1-1; unclear D gene. Germline CDR1 is SGHRS and CDR2 is YFSETQ. Trimming shortened V by 4 bases and J by 6 bases, and 13 bases separated the two germline ends. This CDR3 comprises 13 residues. The CDR3 region is CASSTVEGSEAFF. The DNA of the CDR3 is TGCGCCAGCAGCACGGTGGAGGGTTCTGAAGCTTTCTTT.

The chain recombines TRBV13 with TRBJ2-3; 8 bases are shared with TRBD1. The germline V gene has CDR1 PRHDT and CDR2 FYEKMQ (reference sequence). V lost 5 bases to trimming and J lost 6 bases; unmatched junction nucleotides: 1. The CDR3 consists of 12 residues. DNA of the CDR3: TGTGCCAGCAGCCAGGGGGCGGATACGCAGTATTTT. Translating gives CASSQGADTQYF.

The chain recombines TRBV29-1 with TRBJ2-1, with TRBD1 matching 8 bases. The V gene end was trimmed by 1 base and the J gene end by 3 bases; junction bases not matched to a gene: 2. This CDR3 spans 14 amino acids. The germline CDR1 and CDR2 sequences are SQVTM and ANQGSEA. CDR3 protein: CSVEGQGHYNEQFF. The CDR3 DNA follows: TGCAGCGTTGAAGGACAGGGGCACTACAATGAGCAGTTCTTC.

The chain uses TRBV2 and TRBJ1-6; D not resolved. Germline CDR1 and CDR2: SNHLY and FYNNEI. The V gene lost 8 bases and the J gene lost 0 bases, with 5 bases spanning the gap. The CDR3 loop spans 13 amino acids. CDR3 region: CASQSSYNSPLHF. The CDR3, as DNA: TGTGCCAGCCAGAGCTCCTATAATTCACCCCTCCACTTT.

The rearrangement links TRBV6-5 to TRBJ1-2, with unresolved D. Trimming stripped 5 bases from V and 4 bases from J, with 11 bases between. The germline V gene has CDR1 MNHEY and CDR2 SVGAGI. This CDR3 spans 13 amino acids. CDR3 sequence reads: CASSPVIGYGYTF. Written as DNA, the CDR3 is TGTGCCAGCAGTCCGGTGATAGGCTATGGCTACACCTTC.

This clone was seen a single time. This sequence joins TRBV5-4 and TRBJ1-2, with 9 bases lining up with TRBD1. J gave up 7 bases and V 4 bases, and 11 bases lay outside the gene matches. Germline V gene lookup returns CDR1 SGHNT and CDR2 YYREEE (reference sequence). This CDR3 contains 15 residues. CDR3 in amino acids: CASSPITGGGVGYTF. CDR3 DNA: TGTGCCAGCAGCCCGATTACAGGGGGCGGCGTTGGCTACACCTTC.

The rearrangement uses TRBV19 and TRBJ2-2; D gene uncertain. CDR3 length: 14 residues. Trimming cost V 3 bases and J 1 base, with 6 bases left between them. CDR1 is LNHDA and CDR2 is SQIVND in the germline V gene (reference sequence). CDR3 DNA sequence: TGTGCCAGTAGTATCCTCGGGAACACCGGGGAGCTGTTTTTT. As protein: CASSILGNTGELFF.

The genes are TRBV27 and TRBJ2-1; D gene ambiguous. Germline CDR1 is MNHEY and CDR2 is SMNVEV (reference sequence). CDR3 size: 15 residues. The V end was cut by 3 bases, the J end by 2 bases, with 11 bases between. CDR3 amino acids: CASSLLPKTYNEQFF. In DNA, the CDR3 is TGTGCCAGCAGTTTGTTACCCAAGACCTACAATGAGCAGTTCTTC.

This clone was detected only once. The V call is TRBV30, the J call TRBJ2-7; 10 nucleotides match TRBD2. V trimming: 0 bases; J trimming: 4 bases; junction bases outside the gene matches: 9. CDR3 size: 16 residues. CDR1 and CDR2 from the germline V gene are GTSNPN and SVGIG (reference sequence). The CDR3: CAWSVFSGRKMYEQYF. The CDR3 bases are TGTGCCTGGAGTGTTTTTAGCGGGAGGAAAATGTACGAGCAGTACTTC.